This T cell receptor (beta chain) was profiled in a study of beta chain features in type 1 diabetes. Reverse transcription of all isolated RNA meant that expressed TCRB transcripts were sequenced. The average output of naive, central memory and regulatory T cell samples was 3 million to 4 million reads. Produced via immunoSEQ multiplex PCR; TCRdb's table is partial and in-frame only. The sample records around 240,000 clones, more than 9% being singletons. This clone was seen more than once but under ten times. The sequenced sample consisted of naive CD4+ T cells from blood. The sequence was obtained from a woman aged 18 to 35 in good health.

CDR3 amino acids: CASSLVAGGYNEQFF. CDR3 in DNA: TGTGCCAGCAGCTTGGTAGCGGGGGGTTACAATGAGCAGTTCTTC. The chain joins TRBV5-4 to TRBJ2-1; 10 bases are shared with TRBD2. Germline CDR1 reads SGHNT; CDR2 reads YYREEE (reference sequence). V lost 0 bases, J lost 4 bases, and 1 base stayed unmatched. The CDR3 consists of 15 residues.